What follows is one T cell receptor (beta chain) and its context. Its antigen remains unidentified. Given a much more abundant clone one base away, this may be a read error. The record originates from a study of response to subunit inactivated influenza vaccine. Study observations and caveats: Every seasonal influenza vaccination brings in few new T cells, the authors suggested.

TCRdb redid the calling of the RT-PCR reads with MiXCR, one entry per CDR3 protein. The repertoire holds 450,000 to 500,000 distinct CDR3 sequences, roughly 9.8% seen once, with more than 10% in the top ten. The germline CDR1 and CDR2 sequences are MNHNS and SASEGT. The CDR3 spans 14 residues. This sequence originates from a man aged 45-65 years who received an inactivated influenza vaccine. The gene calls are TRBV6-1 and TRBJ2-7, with 10 positions matching TRBD1. The sequencing used PBMCs from blood, collected 40 to 50 days after vaccination. CDR3 in amino acids: CTSSRTGGYYEQYF. The CDR3 DNA follows: TGTACCAGCAGTAGGACAGGGGGGTACTACGAGCAGTACTTC.